This passage covers 14 T cell receptor beta chains from one sample sequenced in a study of PD-1 blockade in classical Hodgkin lymphoma (dated by TCRdb to the early 2020s). Library preparation was by the immunoSEQ multiplex PCR assay. TCRdb's version of the immuneACCESS table is confined to in-frame rearrangements and falls short of the full clone set. An unresolved V gene accounts for under half of the shortfall where checked; the remainder is of unknown origin. The sample table holds 40,000 to 50,000 clones, of which 60% to 80% were seen once. Clones ranked in the top ten supply under 3% of the sample. Per the publication, the time point label means: cycle 4 day 1 (C4D1), after 6 weeks of nivolumab. Every trial patient had relapsed following autologous stem cell transplantation, and prior brentuximab vedotin exposure was what differed among cohorts A, B and C. Sequenced material: peripheral blood mononuclear cells (PBMCs), taken before the fourth cycle of nivolumab. The receptor set was obtained from a human donor with classical Hodgkin lymphoma.

This clone was counted a single time. This rearrangement joins TRBV19 to TRBJ1-5, with D unresolved. The length of the CDR3 is 14 residues. V lost 3 bases, J lost 3 bases, and 9 bases lay in between. CDR1 and CDR2 from the germline V gene are LNHDA and SQIVND (reference sequence). The CDR3 bases are TGTGCCAGTAGTATGACACCACTCAATCAGCCCCAGCATTTT. This sequence encodes CASSMTPLNQPQHF.

The chain combines TRBV29-1 with TRBJ2-1; TRBD1 or TRBD2 may be the D gene (5 bases each). CDR1 is SQVTM, CDR2 ANQGSEA, per germline. V gave up 3 bases and J gave up 2 bases, with 11 bases separating them. The CDR3 has 14 amino acids. In DNA, the CDR3 is TGCAGCGTTGAGGGGGACCGGGCCTACAATGAGCAGTTCTTC. Protein: CSVEGDRAYNEQFF.

The rearrangement uses TRBV18 and TRBJ2-1, with TRBD2 matching 8 bases. This CDR3 is built from 17 residues. The junction had 8 bases not matched to a gene; V was cut back by 2 bases and J by 2 bases. Per the germline V gene, CDR1 is KGHSH and CDR2 is LQKENI. DNA for the CDR3: TGTGCCAGCTCACCAACCCCCGACGGGGGGGCCTACAATGAGCAGTTCTTC. Translation: CASSPTPDGGAYNEQFF.

This clone was detected once. The rearrangement links TRBV21-1 to TRBJ1-2. TRBV21-1 corresponds to a pseudogene. The CDR3 spans 13 residues. The CDR3 loop is CASSVPGGYGYTF. The CDR3 bases are TGTGCCAGCAGCGTCCCCGGGGGTTATGGCTACACCTTC.

The chain combines TRBV5-3 with TRBJ2-6, with D unresolved. TRBV5-3 is flagged as an ORF with uncertain function. The CDR3 is 19 residues long. V was trimmed by 7 bases and J by 0 bases, leaving 23 bases between them. The CDR3 nucleotides are TGTGCCAGAGCTTGGCGCCGGGCAGAAAAACTCTCTGGGGCCAACGTCCTGACTTTC. Its protein is CARAWRRAEKLSGANVLTF.

V usage is TRBV7-2 and J usage is TRBJ1-5; tentative D call: TRBD1 (6 bases). V lost 5 bases and J lost 5, with 10 bases in between. Germline V gene lookup returns CDR1 SGHTA and CDR2 FQGNSA. The CDR3 spans 13 residues. CDR3 in DNA: TGTGCCAGCAGCCAGGACAGCTATCAGCCCCAGCATTTT. Protein sequence: CASSQDSYQPQHF.

This clone was seen more than once but under ten times. This chain links TRBV7-8 with TRBJ2-5; 13 nucleotides match TRBD2. CDR3 length: 18 residues. Trimming took 2 bases from V and 5 from J; bases not matched to a gene: 11. Germline loops: CDR1 SGHVS, CDR2 FQNEAQ. CDR3 in amino acids: CASSLLRLAGGRGETQYF. The CDR3 DNA follows: TGTGCCAGCAGCTTACTACGACTAGCGGGGGGCCGAGGGGAGACCCAGTACTTC.

V is TRBV6-1 and J is TRBJ1-5; D gene uncertain. This CDR3 is 13 amino acids long. V was cut by 10 bases and J by 4 bases, with 14 bases left in between. Germline V gene data show CDR1 as MNHNS and CDR2 as SASEGT. This CDR3 reads CATLVTLNQPQHF. The CDR3 nucleotides are TGTGCCACCTTGGTAACCCTAAATCAGCCCCAGCATTTT.

This sequence joins TRBV7-9 and TRBJ2-7, with D tentatively TRBD1 (6 bases). V lost 5 bases, J lost 2 bases, and 13 bases lay in between. The CDR3 spans 14 residues. The V gene's germline CDR1 is SEHNR and CDR2 FQNEAQ (reference sequence). The CDR3 protein is CASSGPTGPYEQYF. CDR3 bases: TGTGCCAGCAGCGGACCGACAGGCCCCTACGAGCAGTACTTC.

The V gene is TRBV7-9, the J gene TRBJ2-7; the D gene is possibly TRBD2 (5 bases). Trimming removed 1 base at V and 3 bases at J, with 13 bases between. The CDR3 is 15 residues long. Germline V lookup: CDR1 SEHNR, CDR2 FQNEAQ (reference sequence). The CDR3 spells CASSLGGLFLYEQYF. The CDR3 nucleotides read TGTGCCAGCAGCTTAGGTGGACTTTTTCTCTACGAGCAGTACTTC.

The rearrangement links TRBV5-1 to TRBJ2-5; weak D call: TRBD1 (6 bases). The CDR3 has 15 amino acids. Between the trimmed V and J ends, which lost 8 bases and 4 bases, there was a span of 21 bases. The germline V gene has CDR1 SGHRS and CDR2 YFSETQ. The CDR3 DNA reads as TGCGCCAGTAGCAAACAGGAGCTGGGGGCAGAGACCCAGTACTTC. Translation: CASSKQELGAETQYF.

The chain carries TRBV27 and TRBJ1-1; perhaps TRBD1 as D (5 bases). The CDR3 is 14 amino acids. In germline, CDR1 is MNHEY, CDR2 SMNVEV (reference sequence). V gave up 2 bases and J gave up 5 bases, with 12 bases separating them. CDR3 sequence (DNA): TGTGCCAGCAGTTTAAGGTCAGGGCGGACTGAAGCTTTCTTT. This translates into CASSLRSGRTEAFF.

The J gene is TRBJ1-3, the V gene TRBV7-2, with D unclear. Germline CDR1 reads SGHTA; CDR2 reads FQGNSA. With 5 bases removed from V and 0 bases from J, the gap between germline ends came to 8 bases. There are 14 residues in the CDR3. The CDR3 bases are TGTGCCAGCAGCCCTGATTACTCTGGAAACACCATATATTTT. Translation: CASSPDYSGNTIYF.

A few counts support this clone. V usage is TRBV27 and J usage is TRBJ2-1, with D tentatively TRBD1 (6 bases). Trimming took 3 bases from V and 2 from J, leaving 11 bases between them. Germline CDR1 reads MNHEY; CDR2 reads SMNVEV (reference sequence). The CDR3 is 15 residues long. The CDR3 sequence: CASSLDSSTYNEQFF. CDR3 sequence (DNA): TGTGCCAGCAGTTTGGACAGCTCTACCTACAATGAGCAGTTCTTC.